Listed below are T cell receptor beta chains from one sample, sequenced in a study of CD8 T cells in Susac syndrome. TCRdb passed the immunoSEQ multiplex PCR reads through MiXCR, listing each CDR3 protein once. Of about 300,000 distinct CDR3 sequences in the sample, about 82% are singletons; the top ten hold about 0.22%. Sequencing was carried out using CD8+ T cells from PBMCs. The receptors were sampled from a human donor with multiple sclerosis. The CDR3 runs from the conserved cysteine through the conserved F or W. The order of the fields is CDR3 protein, V gene, D gene, clone size, J gene. The D gene is left open where the match is weak. Expanded clones get a size class; other rows say once, few or many, or leave the size out.

cdr3_aa: CATSLIQGLGYEQYF; v_call: TRBV15; d_call: -; clone_size: -; j_call: TRBJ2-7
cdr3_aa: CASSATSGEQFF; v_call: TRBV12-3/TRBV12-4; d_call: TRBD2; clone_size: -; j_call: TRBJ2-1
cdr3_aa: CASSQDQDPSYGYTF; v_call: TRBV4-3; d_call: -; clone_size: -; j_call: TRBJ1-2
cdr3_aa: CASEDNRAPANYGYTF; v_call: TRBV12-3/TRBV12-4; d_call: -; clone_size: -; j_call: TRBJ1-2
cdr3_aa: CASSQGNWASSYEQYF; v_call: TRBV4-3; d_call: -; clone_size: -; j_call: TRBJ2-7
cdr3_aa: CASSVGINQPQHF; v_call: TRBV9; d_call: -; clone_size: -; j_call: TRBJ1-5
cdr3_aa: CASSRSGTSSYNEQFF; v_call: TRBV6-1; d_call: TRBD2; clone_size: -; j_call: TRBJ2-1
cdr3_aa: CASSYAQGTYEQYF; v_call: TRBV6-6; d_call: TRBD1; clone_size: -; j_call: TRBJ2-7
cdr3_aa: CASSPPTTGLNEQFF; v_call: TRBV7-9; d_call: -; clone_size: few; j_call: TRBJ2-1
cdr3_aa: CAISERLAAAYEQYF; v_call: TRBV10-3; d_call: TRBD2; clone_size: -; j_call: TRBJ2-7
cdr3_aa: CASSRWTSGSSYNEQFF; v_call: TRBV7-7; d_call: TRBD2; clone_size: once; j_call: TRBJ2-1
cdr3_aa: CASTLGTSTFNEQFF; v_call: TRBV13; d_call: -; clone_size: -; j_call: TRBJ2-1
cdr3_aa: CAISDTYPYEQYF; v_call: TRBV10-3; d_call: -; clone_size: -; j_call: TRBJ2-7
cdr3_aa: CSVEEGLGAYF; v_call: TRBV29-1; d_call: -; clone_size: once; j_call: TRBJ2-3
cdr3_aa: CASSYSSRNNEQFF; v_call: TRBV6-2/TRBV6-3; d_call: -; clone_size: -; j_call: TRBJ2-1
cdr3_aa: CASSEIGGSYNEQFF; v_call: TRBV6-4; d_call: -; clone_size: -; j_call: TRBJ2-1
cdr3_aa: CASKTGLSGSYTF; v_call: TRBV19; d_call: -; clone_size: -; j_call: TRBJ1-2
cdr3_aa: CASSVEDFNNYGYTF; v_call: TRBV9; d_call: -; clone_size: -; j_call: TRBJ1-2
cdr3_aa: CASSFGELFF; v_call: TRBV7-9; d_call: -; clone_size: -; j_call: TRBJ2-2
cdr3_aa: CASSRGQGPYNEQFF; v_call: TRBV27; d_call: TRBD1; clone_size: -; j_call: TRBJ2-1
cdr3_aa: CASSWWTGEAYEQYF; v_call: TRBV7-2; d_call: -; clone_size: -; j_call: TRBJ2-7
cdr3_aa: CASNTRGEWQNTEAFF; v_call: TRBV7-9; d_call: -; clone_size: -; j_call: TRBJ1-1
cdr3_aa: CASSVLAGGGGNEQFF; v_call: TRBV9; d_call: TRBD2; clone_size: -; j_call: TRBJ2-1
cdr3_aa: CASSQDKYGGGNTEAFF; v_call: TRBV4-3; d_call: -; clone_size: -; j_call: TRBJ1-1
cdr3_aa: CASSLVHGSNQPQHF; v_call: TRBV27; d_call: -; clone_size: -; j_call: TRBJ1-5
cdr3_aa: CASSYGVTRAEAFF; v_call: TRBV6-5; d_call: -; clone_size: -; j_call: TRBJ1-1
cdr3_aa: CATSGIDFTDTQYF; v_call: TRBV24-1; d_call: -; clone_size: -; j_call: TRBJ2-3
cdr3_aa: CASSVNSGSVEQYF; v_call: TRBV9; d_call: TRBD2; clone_size: -; j_call: TRBJ2-7
cdr3_aa: CASSYYGGATNEKLFF; v_call: TRBV12-3/TRBV12-4; d_call: -; clone_size: -; j_call: TRBJ1-4
cdr3_aa: CSADDIRTSANSYNEQFF; v_call: TRBV20-1; d_call: TRBD2; clone_size: -; j_call: TRBJ2-1
cdr3_aa: CASSPRVNQPQHF; v_call: TRBV4-3; d_call: -; clone_size: -; j_call: TRBJ1-5
cdr3_aa: CSVGLNEQFF; v_call: TRBV29-1; d_call: -; clone_size: few; j_call: TRBJ2-1
cdr3_aa: CATTPWRVDEQYF; v_call: TRBV9; d_call: -; clone_size: -; j_call: TRBJ2-7
cdr3_aa: CASSFKGARNEQYF; v_call: TRBV5-4; d_call: -; clone_size: -; j_call: TRBJ2-7
cdr3_aa: CASSARGYEQYF; v_call: TRBV25-1; d_call: -; clone_size: -; j_call: TRBJ2-7
cdr3_aa: CATSDSGLAAGDTQYF; v_call: TRBV24-1; d_call: TRBD2; clone_size: -; j_call: TRBJ2-3
cdr3_aa: CASSISQGSSYEQYF; v_call: TRBV19; d_call: -; clone_size: -; j_call: TRBJ2-7
cdr3_aa: CASSPPGGEKLFF; v_call: TRBV13; d_call: -; clone_size: -; j_call: TRBJ1-4
cdr3_aa: CASSQKQGSGLAGVRGSSYEQYF; v_call: TRBV5-1; d_call: TRBD2; clone_size: -; j_call: TRBJ2-7